This T cell receptor (beta chain) derives from a study of blood T cells in healthy people across ages. Next came a second PCR, run for about 7 to 12 cycles, which used a sample-barcoded 5' primer along with a J-beta primer mix. TCRdb independently ran MiXCR on the 5' RACE reads; one entry per CDR3 protein. The repertoire holds around 600,000 distinct CDR3 sequences, 40% to 55% seen once, with 20% to 25% in the top ten. This clonotype came up a few times. This TCR came from an elderly man in good health. Sequences were obtained from blood.

CDR3 nucleotides: TGTGCCAGCAGCACCTACCTGGGCGTCACAGATACGCAGTATTTT. Protein: CASSTYLGVTDTQYF. The chain employs TRBV7-2 and TRBJ2-3; D is ambiguous. V lost 5 bases and J 2 bases, leaving 14 bases between the germline ends. The CDR3 contains 15 residues. Per germline, CDR1 SGHTA and CDR2 FQGNSA.